In its sample, the clone carrying this T cell receptor beta chain was seen a few times. Its cognate antigen is unknown. This specimen belongs to a study of cytomegalovirus exposure and HLA in healthy donors. General observations from the study: Cytomegalovirus-associated TCR beta chains were listed, numbering 150 to 200.

This CDR3 contains 15 residues. Trimming stripped 0 bases from V and 7 bases from J, with 15 bases between. Germline V gives CDR1 SQVTM, CDR2 ANQGSEA. Both 60 Vbeta primers and 13 Jbeta primers went into the PCR. Repertoires were generated with immunoSEQ multiplex PCR, while TCRdb's copy carries only in-frame clones and drops some. Among approximately 130,000 clones listed, 83% were seen once. The sequence was collected from a girl aged 2-10 years in good health and CMV-seronegative. The V call is TRBV29-1, the J call TRBJ2-2; tentatively, D is TRBD2 (5 bases). Sequenced input: PBMCs. DNA for the CDR3: TGCAGCGTTGAAGATTCAGACCCGGGGAGCGGGGAGCTGTTTTTT. It encodes CSVEDSDPGSGELFF.